Following are 31 T cell receptor beta chains from one sample sequenced in a study of PD-1 blockade in classical Hodgkin lymphoma. Profiling relied on immunoSEQ multiplex PCR, and the TCRdb table lists in-frame clones only, not all of them. In the table there are approximately 90,000 clones, around 90% of which are singletons. No patient escaped relapse after autologous stem cell transplantation, and brentuximab vedotin exposure varied. The sequenced sample was peripheral blood mononuclear cells (PBMCs), obtained before the second cycle of nivolumab. The receptors come from a human donor with classical Hodgkin lymphoma.

The chain has TRBV27 and TRBJ2-1; TRBD2 matches 9 bases. The CDR3 loop spans 17 amino acids. Germline V gene sequence: CDR1 MNHEY, CDR2 SMNVEV (reference sequence). V gave up 3 bases and J gave up 7 bases; unmatched junction bases: 13. The CDR3 spells CASSLSRGGGGVNEQFF. The CDR3 DNA reads TGTGCCAGCAGTTTGTCCCGCGGGGGGGGCGGGGTAAATGAGCAGTTCTTC.

The rearrangement links TRBV11-2 to TRBJ2-2, with 9 nucleotides matching TRBD1. Germline V gene data show CDR1 as SGHAT and CDR2 as FQNNGV. The V segment lost 5 bases and the J segment 6 bases; nucleotides outside the gene matches: 7. The CDR3 extends over 15 amino acids. The CDR3 loop is CASSEPGQGAGELFF. The CDR3 nucleotides are TGTGCCAGCAGCGAACCGGGACAGGGAGCCGGGGAGCTGTTTTTT.

This clone is classed as medium-sized. V is TRBV11-2 and J is TRBJ1-1, with 8 nucleotides matching TRBD1. J was trimmed by 7 bases and V by 5 bases; bases with no gene match: 6. The length of the CDR3 is 13 residues. The germline CDR1 and CDR2 sequences are SGHAT and FQNNGV. The CDR3 region is CASSRNRGFEAFF. CDR3 bases: TGTGCCAGCAGCCGGAACAGGGGGTTTGAAGCTTTCTTT.

V usage is TRBV5-1 and J usage is TRBJ1-2; no clear D gene. There are 14 residues in the CDR3. CDR1 and CDR2 (germline): SGHRS, YFSETQ. Trimming removed 1 base at V and 2 bases at J, with 9 bases between. In DNA, the CDR3 is TGCGCCAGCAGCTTGTTGGGCTCGAACTATGGCTACACCTTC. It translates to CASSLLGSNYGYTF.

The CDR3 loop reads CASSSLRQGAGINEQFF. CDR3 in DNA: TGCGCCAGCAGCTCCCTGAGACAGGGGGCGGGCATCAATGAGCAGTTCTTC. The chain has TRBV5-1 and TRBJ2-1, with TRBD1 matching over 10 bases. Per germline, CDR1 SGHRS and CDR2 YFSETQ. Losses at the gene ends were 3 bases for V and 6 bases for J; bases not matched to a gene: 12. The CDR3 length is 17 residues.

In its sample, this clone was seen a few times. The genes are TRBV30 and TRBJ1-1; TRBD1 might be the D (5 bases). The CDR3 has 14 amino acids. Germline CDR1 and CDR2: GTSNPN and SVGIG (reference sequence). V gave up 0 bases and J gave up 5 bases, with 13 bases separating them. CDR3 nucleotides: TGTGCCTGGAGTGTACTGCCAGGGTGGACTGAAGCTTTCTTT. It specifies CAWSVLPGWTEAFF.

The rearrangement uses TRBV28 and TRBJ1-1, with a tentative D call TRBD1 (5 bases). Germline values: CDR1 MDHEN, CDR2 SYDVKM. The CDR3 consists of 13 residues. V gave up 1 base and J gave up 6 bases, with 9 bases separating them. CDR3: CASSLFRGAEAFF. The CDR3 DNA follows: TGTGCCAGCAGTTTATTCCGGGGGGCTGAAGCTTTCTTT.

The chain is built from TRBV7-9 and TRBJ2-2; D might be TRBD1 (5 bases). Germline CDR1 and CDR2: SEHNR and FQNEAQ (reference sequence). The V end lost 1 base, the J end lost 6 bases, and 15 bases lay between the germline ends. CDR3 length equals 16 residues. This chain's CDR3 is CASSLGQSFVSGELFF. For the CDR3, the DNA is TGTGCCAGCAGCTTAGGACAGAGCTTTGTCTCCGGGGAGCTGTTTTTT.

By proportion, this clone is medium-sized. The chain is built from TRBV5-1 and TRBJ2-7, with D maybe TRBD1 (6 bases). This CDR3 is built from 13 residues. Per germline, CDR1 SGHRS and CDR2 YFSETQ. Trimming took 0 bases from V and 13 from J, leaving 17 bases between them. The CDR3 nucleotides are TGCGCCAGCAGCTTGGAGGGGGACCGCCCTCTATACTTC. Protein sequence: CASSLEGDRPLYF.

The count of this clone is one. The rearrangement links TRBV6-5 to TRBJ1-1; D is ambiguous. The ends were cut back, 2 bases at V and 3 bases at J, with 4 bases in the middle. Germline V gives CDR1 MNHEY, CDR2 SVGAGI. The CDR3 extends over 12 amino acids. The CDR3 protein is CASSYRDTEAFF. Written as DNA, the CDR3 is TGTGCCAGCAGTTACAGGGACACTGAAGCTTTCTTT.

The chain couples TRBV30 to TRBJ2-1; D is tentatively TRBD1 or TRBD2 (6 bases each). CDR3 length equals 15 residues. The ends were cut back, 2 bases at V and 1 base at J, with 12 bases in the middle. Germline CDR1 and CDR2: GTSNPN and SVGIG (reference sequence). The chain's CDR3 is CAWSWGAESYNEQFF. The DNA of the CDR3 is TGTGCCTGGAGTTGGGGGGCCGAATCCTACAATGAGCAGTTCTTC.

V gene TRBV4-2 combines with J gene TRBJ2-5; 7 bases align to TRBD1. J was trimmed by 3 bases and V by 1 base; bases with no gene match: 8. This CDR3 spans 16 amino acids. Germline values: CDR1 LGHNA, CDR2 YNFKEQ. The CDR3 DNA is TGTGCCAGCAGCCAAGTACTACAGGGGTCAGAAGAGACCCAGTACTTC. It codes for CASSQVLQGSEETQYF.

The chain joins TRBV2 to TRBJ1-4; D gene ambiguous. Germline CDR1 is SNHLY and CDR2 is FYNNEI. The CDR3 covers 14 residues. Between the trimmed V and J ends, which lost 2 bases and 8 bases, there was a span of 12 bases. The CDR3 is CASSELGREEKLFF. Here the CDR3 DNA reads TGTGCCAGCAGTGAACTGGGAAGGGAGGAAAAACTGTTTTTT.

This chain connects TRBV7-6 to TRBJ2-1; tentatively, D is TRBD2 (6 bases). V lost 11 bases and J lost 15, with 23 bases in between. The V gene's germline CDR1 is SGHVS and CDR2 FNYEAQ. The CDR3 has 12 amino acids. As DNA, the CDR3 is TGTGCCTGCCAAGCGGGCCCCCCTCTCCTGTTCTTC. It specifies CACQAGPPLLFF.

The genes are TRBV7-7 and TRBJ2-5, with D possibly being TRBD1 or TRBD2 (5 bases each). This CDR3 is 14 amino acids long. Germline V gene lookup returns CDR1 SSHAT and CDR2 FNYEAQ (reference sequence). V lost 5 bases and J lost 7, with 17 bases in between. The CDR3 spells CASSPAQGRGTQYF. The CDR3 DNA is TGTGCCAGCAGCCCCGCCCAGGGACGGGGGACCCAGTACTTC.

The chain couples TRBV27 to TRBJ1-2; D remains unclear. This CDR3 has 14 residues. V was pared by 4 bases and J by 4 bases, with 13 bases between. The germline gives CDR1 MNHEY, CDR2 SMNVEV (reference sequence). CDR3 sequence: CASSSGRFSYGYTF. CDR3 bases: TGTGCCAGCAGTTCAGGACGATTCAGCTATGGCTACACCTTC.

The genes are TRBV10-3 and TRBJ2-3; 7 bases align to TRBD1. Losses at the gene ends were 4 bases for V and 3 bases for J; bases not matched to a gene: 7. CDR3 length: 15 amino acids. CDR1 and CDR2 (germline): ENHRY, SYGVKD. The chain's CDR3 is CAISVGGQLTDTQYF. The DNA for the CDR3 is TGTGCCATCAGTGTTGGGGGACAGTTGACAGATACGCAGTATTTT.

The J gene is TRBJ2-1, the V gene TRBV5-1; D not certain. CDR1 and CDR2 (germline): SGHRS, YFSETQ. This CDR3 comprises 12 residues. V lost 7 bases and J 9 bases, leaving 14 bases between the germline ends. This CDR3 reads CASGPPIGEQFF. CDR3 in DNA: TGCGCCAGCGGCCCCCCGATCGGTGAGCAGTTCTTC.

The chain joins TRBV19 to TRBJ2-1; 8 nucleotides match TRBD1. With 0 bases clipped from V and 9 bases from J, the junction kept 7 bases outside the gene matches. This CDR3 comprises 15 residues. Germline V CDR1 and CDR2: LNHDA, SQIVND (reference sequence). CDR3 coding DNA: TGTGCCAGTAGTATAGACAGGGGGCGGTTTGGTGAGCAGTTCTTC. Residues: CASSIDRGRFGEQFF.

The J gene is TRBJ2-2, the V gene TRBV27, with no clear D. This CDR3 region has 13 residues. V gave up 0 bases and J gave up 4 bases, with 3 bases separating them. Germline assignment: CDR1 MNHEY and CDR2 SMNVEV (reference sequence). CDR3 sequence (DNA): TGTGCCAGCAGTTTATCGGGCACCGGGGAGCTGTTTTTT. It encodes CASSLSGTGELFF.

This rearrangement joins TRBV28 to TRBJ2-1; D gene uncertain. V lost 8 bases and J 0 bases, leaving 17 bases between the germline ends. The length of the CDR3 is 16 residues. The germline V gene has CDR1 MDHEN and CDR2 SYDVKM. The CDR3 region is CASSTAIDPSYNEQFF. In nucleotides, the CDR3 is TGTGCCAGCTCGACTGCCATCGACCCCTCCTACAATGAGCAGTTCTTC.

This rearrangement joins TRBV28 to TRBJ2-6; tentative D call: TRBD1 (5 bases). Trimming cost V 7 bases and J 0 bases, with 7 bases left between them. The CDR3 sequence is 14 residues long. CDR1 and CDR2 from the germline V gene are MDHEN and SYDVKM. The CDR3 region has the DNA TGTGCCAGCAATAGGGGCTCTGGGGCCAACGTCCTGACTTTC. It is translated as CASNRGSGANVLTF. Together with reference TRBV28 and TRBJ2-6, the CDR3 gives the full variable domain: DVKVTQSSRYLVKRTGEKVFLECVQDMDHENMFWYRQDPGLGLRLIYFSYDVKMKEKGDIPEGYSVSREKKERFSLILESASTNQTSMYLCASNRGSGANVLTFGAGSRLTVL.

The chain is built from TRBV12-5 and TRBJ1-5; 10 bases agree with TRBD1. Germline V gene sequence: CDR1 LGHNT, CDR2 FRNRAP. The CDR3 spans 13 residues. V shed 6 bases and J 7 bases; nucleotides not matched to a gene: 3. This CDR3 reads CASGGTGVQPQHF. DNA of the CDR3: TGTGCTAGTGGGGGGACAGGGGTCCAGCCCCAGCATTTT.

The chain is built from TRBV19 and TRBJ1-5; 7 positions agree with TRBD1. The germline V gene encodes CDR1 LNHDA and CDR2 SQIVND (reference sequence). The J segment lost 4 bases and the V segment lost 6 bases, leaving 6 bases of the junction unmatched. The length of the CDR3 is 14 residues. The DNA for the CDR3 is TGTGCCAGTAGGGGGGACAGCCTAAATCAGCCCCAGCATTTT. Amino acids: CASRGDSLNQPQHF. Combining the CDR3 with reference TRBV19 and TRBJ1-5 gives the whole variable domain DGGITQSPKYLFRKEGQNVTLSCEQNLNHDAMYWYRQDPGQGLRLIYYSQIVNDFQKGDIAEGYSVSREKKESFPLTVTSAQKNPTAFYLCASRGDSLNQPQHFGDGTRLSIL.

The chain couples TRBV28 to TRBJ2-3; D is possibly TRBD1 (6 bases). The ends were cut back, 1 base at V and 4 bases at J, with 15 bases in the middle. The CDR3 runs 16 residues. Germline V gene lookup returns CDR1 MDHEN and CDR2 SYDVKM. CDR3 coding DNA: TGTGCCAGCAGTTTATCTATCGGGACAAGTGCAGATACGCAGTATTTT. It translates to CASSLSIGTSADTQYF.

A single count supports this clone. J is TRBJ2-7 and V is TRBV18; 7 nucleotides align to TRBD2. The CDR3 is 16 residues long. Germline-derived CDR1 and CDR2 are KGHSH and LQKENI. The V segment lost 1 base and the J segment 3 bases; nucleotides outside the gene matches: 9. The DNA for the CDR3 is TGTGCCAGCTCACCACTTTCGGCTAGCGGTGGCTACGAGCAGTACTTC. It specifies CASSPLSASGGYEQYF. The full variable domain, rest sourced from reference TRBV18 and TRBJ2-7, is NAGVMQNPRHLVRRRGQEARLRCSPMKGHSHVYWYRQLPEEGLKFMVYLQKENIIDESGMPKERFSAEFPKEGPSILRIQQVVRGDSAAYFCASSPLSASGGYEQYFGPGTRLTVT.

This clone was counted between two and nine times. The chain couples TRBV30 to TRBJ1-1; D possibly corresponds to TRBD1 (6 bases). Trimming shortened V by 2 bases and J by 5 bases, and 12 bases separated the two germline ends. CDR1 and CDR2 (germline): GTSNPN, SVGIG (reference sequence). The CDR3 extends over 13 amino acids. In nucleotides, the CDR3 is TGTGCCTGGAGTCTCAGGGGTGGGACTGAAGCTTTCTTT. This gives the protein CAWSLRGGTEAFF.

The chain carries TRBV30 and TRBJ2-3, with D maybe TRBD1 (5 bases). The CDR3 has 17 amino acids. V was cut by 5 bases and J by 0 bases, with 21 bases left in between. In germline, CDR1 is GTSNPN, CDR2 SVGIG (reference sequence). The CDR3 sequence: CAWGSGQLHSSTDTQYF. The CDR3 bases are TGTGCCTGGGGGTCAGGGCAGCTACACTCTAGCACAGATACGCAGTATTTT.

The genes are TRBV5-4 and TRBJ2-3; D not resolved. The CDR3 covers 13 residues. The germline gives CDR1 SGHNT, CDR2 YYREEE (reference sequence). Trimming took 0 bases from V and 5 from J, leaving 7 bases between them. The chain's CDR3 is CASSLEPQDTQYF. CDR3 coding DNA: TGTGCCAGCAGCTTGGAGCCCCAAGATACGCAGTATTTT.

On this clone: A read error may account for a junction end that differs from germline. V and J are TRBV30 and TRBJ2-7; D call uncertain. This CDR3 spans 10 amino acids. In germline, CDR1 is GTSNPN, CDR2 SVGIG (reference sequence). Written as DNA, the CDR3 is TGTGCCTGGAGTCGAACAGTGGTCCACTTC. This sequence encodes CAWSRTVVHF. The full variable domain, in which reference TRBV30 and TRBJ2-7 provide the parts outside the CDR3, is SQTIHQWPATLVQPVGSPLSLECTVEGTSNPNLYWYRQAAGRGLQLLFYSVGIGQISSEVPQNLSASRPQDRQFILSSKKLLLSDSGFYLCAWSRTVVHFGPGTRLTVT.

The V gene is TRBV29-1, the J gene TRBJ2-7, with 10 bases aligning to TRBD1. The J segment lost 0 bases and the V segment lost 4 bases, leaving 9 bases of the junction unmatched. CDR1 is SQVTM, CDR2 ANQGSEA, per germline. This CDR3 spans 16 amino acids. The CDR3 sequence is CSVGFPDRGPSYEQYF. CDR3 nucleotides: TGCAGCGTTGGTTTCCCCGACAGGGGGCCCTCCTACGAGCAGTACTTC.